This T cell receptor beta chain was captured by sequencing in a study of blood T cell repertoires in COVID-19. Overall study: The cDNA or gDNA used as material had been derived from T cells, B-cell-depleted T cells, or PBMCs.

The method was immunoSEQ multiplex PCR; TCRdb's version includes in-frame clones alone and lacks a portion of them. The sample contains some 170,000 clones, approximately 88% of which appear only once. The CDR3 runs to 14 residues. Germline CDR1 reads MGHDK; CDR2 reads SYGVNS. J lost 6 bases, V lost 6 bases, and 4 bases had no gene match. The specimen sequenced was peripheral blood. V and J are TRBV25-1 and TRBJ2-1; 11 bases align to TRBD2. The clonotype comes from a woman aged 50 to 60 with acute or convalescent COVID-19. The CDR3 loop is CASRPTSGINEQFF. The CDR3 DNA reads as TGTGCCAGCAGACCGACTAGCGGGATCAATGAGCAGTTCTTC.